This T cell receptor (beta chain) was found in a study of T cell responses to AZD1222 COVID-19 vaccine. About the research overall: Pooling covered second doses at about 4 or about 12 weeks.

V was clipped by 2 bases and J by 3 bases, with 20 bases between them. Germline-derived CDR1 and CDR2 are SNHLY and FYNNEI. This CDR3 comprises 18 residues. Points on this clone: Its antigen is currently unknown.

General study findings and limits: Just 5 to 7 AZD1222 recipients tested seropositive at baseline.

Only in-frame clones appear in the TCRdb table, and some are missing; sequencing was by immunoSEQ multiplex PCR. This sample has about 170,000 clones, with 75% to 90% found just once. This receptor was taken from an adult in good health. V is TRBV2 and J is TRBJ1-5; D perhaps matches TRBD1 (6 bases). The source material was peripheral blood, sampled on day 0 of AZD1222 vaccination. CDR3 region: CASSETGSGVGVNQPQHF. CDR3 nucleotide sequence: TGTGCCAGCAGTGAAACAGGGTCCGGGGTCGGGGTCAATCAGCCCCAGCATTTT.